These 30 T cell receptor beta chains were sequenced from one sample in a study of OX40 agonist ivuxolimab in advanced cancers. Only in-frame clones appear in the TCRdb table, and some are missing; sequencing was by immunoSEQ multiplex PCR. Of more than 65,000 clones in the sample, around 85% were seen once. The sequencing here drew on CD4+ or CD8+ T cells sorted from blood, taken in a trial of the OX40 agonist ivuxolimab. These receptors all come from an adult with an advanced solid tumor such as melanoma, head and neck, liver or kidney cancer.

In its sample, this clone was seen a few times. The genes are TRBV5-6 and TRBJ1-5; 7 nucleotides match TRBD1. The CDR3 runs to 16 residues. Trimming at V came to 3 bases and at J to 1 base, leaving 7 bases not matched to a gene. The germline V gene encodes CDR1 SGHDT and CDR2 YYEEEE. The CDR3 loop reads CASSSQGIVSNQPQHF. The CDR3 DNA reads as TGTGCCAGCAGCTCACAGGGGATTGTAAGCAATCAGCCCCAGCATTTT. The whole variable domain, filled in from reference TRBV5-6 and TRBJ1-5, reads DAGVTQSPTHLIKTRGQQVTLRCSPKSGHDTVSWYQQALGQGPQFIFQYYEEEERQRGNFPDRFSGHQFPNYSSELNVNALLLGDSALYLCASSSQGIVSNQPQHFGDGTRLSIL.

The rearrangement links TRBV7-2 to TRBJ2-7, with TRBD1 identical over 8 bases. Trimming at V came to 0 bases and at J to 0 bases, leaving 7 bases not matched to a gene. This CDR3 region has 17 residues. CDR1 and CDR2 (germline): SGHTA, FQGNSA. Written as DNA, the CDR3 is TGTGCCAGCAGCTTAGCGGCCGGGGGACAGGTCTCCTACGAGCAGTACTTC. Its translation: CASSLAAGGQVSYEQYF.

The chain has TRBV18 and TRBJ2-5, with a possible D match to TRBD1 (6 bases). There are 14 residues in the CDR3. Per the germline V gene, CDR1 is KGHSH and CDR2 is LQKENI. V gave up 1 base and J gave up 4 bases, with 10 bases separating them. CDR3 DNA: TGTGCCAGCTCACCACAACAGGGTGGAGAGACCCAGTACTTC. It is translated as CASSPQQGGETQYF.

The chain combines TRBV9 with TRBJ2-3; no clear D gene. Germline V gene lookup returns CDR1 SGDLS and CDR2 YYNGEE. The CDR3 totals 15 residues. The V end lost 4 bases, the J end lost 1 base, and 13 bases lay between the germline ends. CDR3 sequence: CASSKTRLGTDTQYF. In nucleotides, the CDR3 is TGTGCCAGCAGCAAAACCCGGTTGGGCACAGATACGCAGTATTTT.

The rearrangement links TRBV7-2 to TRBJ2-7; 9 bases line up with TRBD2. The germline V gene encodes CDR1 SGHTA and CDR2 FQGNSA. After removal of 9 bases from V and 3 bases from J, the junction contained 15 bases not matched to a gene. CDR3 size: 16 residues. The CDR3 reads CASNLDSGSSFYEQYF. CDR3 DNA: TGTGCCAGTAACCTAGATAGCGGGAGCTCCTTCTACGAGCAGTACTTC.

The V call is TRBV7-2, the J call TRBJ1-4, with a possible D match to TRBD1 (5 bases). The CDR3 length is 14 residues. V was trimmed by 4 bases and J by 5 bases, leaving 11 bases between them. Germline V CDR1 and CDR2: SGHTA, FQGNSA. The CDR3 coding sequence is TGTGCCAGCAGCTCGGGACCCGGGAATGAAAAACTGTTTTTT. Translated: CASSSGPGNEKLFF.

V gene TRBV28 combines with J gene TRBJ1-2; a weak D match, TRBD1 (6 bases). CDR1 and CDR2 from the germline V gene are MDHEN and SYDVKM. The CDR3 loop spans 13 amino acids. V was shortened by 6 bases and J by 4 bases, with 12 bases between the two germline ends. In DNA, the CDR3 is TGTGCCAGCAGCAGCGGACAGAGCTATGGCTACACCTTC. Protein sequence: CASSSGQSYGYTF.

This chain connects TRBV29-1 to TRBJ1-2, with D unresolved. Germline V gene lookup returns CDR1 SQVTM and CDR2 ANQGSEA. The CDR3 contains 11 residues. The V end was cut by 4 bases, the J end by 5 bases, with 8 bases between. The chain's CDR3 is CSVGDRYGYTF. The CDR3 DNA reads TGCAGCGTTGGGGATCGTTATGGCTACACCTTC.

This chain joins TRBV5-1 and TRBJ2-6, with D perhaps TRBD2 (5 bases). Deletions cut 4 bases from V and 1 base from J, with 9 bases between. Germline CDR1 reads SGHRS; CDR2 reads YFSETQ. The CDR3 contains 15 residues. CDR3 loop: CASSLLASGANVLTF. CDR3 sequence (DNA): TGCGCCAGCAGCCTTCTAGCATCTGGGGCCAACGTCCTGACTTTC.

DNA of the CDR3: TGTGCCTCCCTAGCCCTTAGCACAGATACGCAGTATTTT. It yields the protein CASLALSTDTQYF. The gene calls are TRBV2 and TRBJ2-3; D may be TRBD2 (5 bases). Germline-derived CDR1 and CDR2 are SNHLY and FYNNEI. Between the trimmed V and J ends, which lost 11 bases and 0 bases, there was a span of 12 bases. The CDR3 runs 13 residues.

The chain joins TRBV2 to TRBJ1-2; D is possibly TRBD1 (6 bases). Trimming left V 5 bases short and J 3 bases short, with 13 bases between. Germline V lookup: CDR1 SNHLY, CDR2 FYNNEI. This CDR3 is built from 14 residues. The CDR3 coding sequence is TGTGCCAGCAGTAGCCGACAGGAAGACTATGGCTACACCTTC. It specifies CASSSRQEDYGYTF.

V is TRBV2 and J is TRBJ2-5; TRBD1 agrees at 9 bases. V was clipped by 6 bases and J by 5 bases; unmatched bases: 16. This CDR3 is 17 amino acids long. The germline gives CDR1 SNHLY, CDR2 FYNNEI. In DNA form, the CDR3 reads TGTGCCAGCAGAGGAGGGAGCGGGACAGGGTATATGGAGACCCAGTACTTC. It encodes CASRGGSGTGYMETQYF.

This clone has just a few counts. The V call is TRBV5-1, the J call TRBJ1-6; 7 nucleotides match TRBD1. CDR3 length: 15 amino acids. CDR1 is SGHRS, CDR2 YFSETQ, per germline. J gave up 7 bases and V 2 bases, and 6 bases lay outside the gene matches. CDR3 protein: CASSFRDSDNSPLHF. CDR3 in DNA: TGCGCCAGCAGCTTCCGGGACAGTGACAATTCACCCCTCCACTTT.

The chain employs TRBV7-2 and TRBJ1-2; maybe TRBD1 (5 bases). V lost 5 bases and J 4 bases, leaving 11 bases between the germline ends. This CDR3 spans 13 amino acids. Germline-derived CDR1 and CDR2 are SGHTA and FQGNSA. This CDR3 is CASSPDGGYGYTF. The CDR3 nucleotides are TGTGCCAGCAGCCCCGATGGGGGCTATGGCTACACCTTC.

J is TRBJ1-4 and V is TRBV30; D is uncertain. V lost 2 bases and J 8 bases, leaving 15 bases between the germline ends. CDR1 GTSNPN and CDR2 SVGIG come from the germline V gene (reference sequence). The CDR3 is 14 amino acids. The CDR3 bases are TGTGCCTGGAGTCGGCCTAGTCAGGTCGAAAAACTGTTTTTT. It specifies CAWSRPSQVEKLFF.

The chain employs TRBV19 and TRBJ1-1; the D is unclear. This CDR3 is 17 amino acids long. The V gene's germline CDR1 is LNHDA and CDR2 SQIVND (reference sequence). Trimming removed 0 bases at V and 4 bases at J, with 18 bases between. CDR3 loop: CASSIDLLAVAGTEAFF. CDR3 nucleotides: TGTGCCAGTAGTATAGATCTATTGGCGGTGGCGGGCACTGAAGCTTTCTTT. The full variable domain, with the rest looked up from reference TRBV19 and TRBJ1-1, is DGGITQSPKYLFRKEGQNVTLSCEQNLNHDAMYWYRQDPGQGLRLIYYSQIVNDFQKGDIAEGYSVSREKKESFPLTVTSAQKNPTAFYLCASSIDLLAVAGTEAFFGQGTRLTVV.

This rearrangement joins TRBV6-5 to TRBJ2-5, with 9 positions matching TRBD2. CDR3 length equals 14 residues. Germline V CDR1 and CDR2: MNHEY, SVGAGI. J gave up 1 base and V 5 bases, and 2 bases lay outside the gene matches. The DNA for the CDR3 is TGTGCCAGCAGTAAACTAGCGGGCCAAGAGACCCAGTACTTC. Translated: CASSKLAGQETQYF.

This sequence joins TRBV7-2 and TRBJ1-2; D is undetermined. Germline V gene lookup returns CDR1 SGHTA and CDR2 FQGNSA. V dropped 4 bases and J dropped 2 bases, with 8 bases sitting between them. The CDR3 has 13 amino acids. CDR3 amino acids: CASSSWQNYGYTF. CDR3 bases: TGTGCCAGCAGCTCTTGGCAAAACTATGGCTACACCTTC.

V is TRBV7-2 and J is TRBJ2-3; 10 positions agree with TRBD2. The CDR3 is 19 residues long. Trimming at V came to 4 bases and at J to 0 bases, leaving 13 bases not matched to a gene. Germline CDR1 and CDR2: SGHTA and FQGNSA. The CDR3: CASSSSPLAGGASTDTQYF. CDR3 coding DNA: TGTGCCAGCAGCTCATCTCCATTAGCGGGGGGCGCTAGCACAGATACGCAGTATTTT.

Written as DNA, the CDR3 is TGTGCCAGCAGCTCGAATTCCCGGGCCGACACCGGGGAGCTGTTTTTT. Encoded protein: CASSSNSRADTGELFF. The chain couples TRBV5-5 to TRBJ2-2; no clear D. Germline-derived CDR1 and CDR2 are SGHKS and YYEKEE (reference sequence). V lost 3 bases to trimming and J lost 3 bases, with 15 bases between them. The CDR3 contains 16 residues.

The V call is TRBV6-5, the J call TRBJ2-2, with D unresolved. This CDR3 is 15 amino acids long. Trimming pared 0 bases from V and 0 bases from J, leaving 5 bases between. Germline loops: CDR1 MNHEY, CDR2 SVGAGI. CDR3 in amino acids: CASSYSHANTGELFF. CDR3 nucleotide sequence: TGTGCCAGCAGTTACTCACACGCGAACACCGGGGAGCTGTTTTTT.

This clone has only a few counts. The DNA for the CDR3 is TGTGCCAGCAGTAGGGTAGGGGGGGCTAGCGCCTACAATGAGCAGTTCTTC. It encodes CASSRVGGASAYNEQFF. The V call is TRBV7-2, the J call TRBJ2-1; possible D gene TRBD2, 7 bases. Germline values: CDR1 SGHTA, CDR2 FQGNSA. There are 17 residues in the CDR3. Trimming removed 6 bases from V and 2 bases from J, with 20 bases in between. Full variable domain (missing parts from reference TRBV7-2 and TRBJ2-1): GAGVSQSPSNKVTEKGKDVELRCDPISGHTALYWYRQSLGQGLEFLIYFQGNSAPDKSGLPSDRFSAERTGGSVSTLTIQRTQQEDSAVYLCASSRVGGASAYNEQFFGPGTRLTVL.

J is TRBJ2-3 and V is TRBV11-3; D ambiguous. V was pared by 2 bases and J by 6 bases, with 9 bases between. Germline CDR1 SGHNT, CDR2 YENEEA. This CDR3 region has 13 residues. This chain's CDR3 is CASSLPGRDTQYF. Here the CDR3 DNA reads TGTGCCAGCAGCTTACCCGGAAGGGATACGCAGTATTTT.

This rearrangement joins TRBV11-2 to TRBJ1-1; D remains unclear. V dropped 1 base and J dropped 4 bases, with 19 bases sitting between them. CDR1 and CDR2 (germline): SGHAT, FQNNGV. The CDR3 spans 17 residues. The chain's CDR3 is CASSLGHWEMLVTEAFF. The CDR3 bases are TGTGCCAGCAGCTTAGGACACTGGGAGATGCTGGTCACTGAAGCTTTCTTT.

This chain connects TRBV2 to TRBJ1-5; the D is unclear. Germline V gives CDR1 SNHLY, CDR2 FYNNEI. V was cut by 6 bases and J by 0 bases, with 9 bases left in between. The CDR3 sequence is 14 residues long. The CDR3 region has the DNA TGTGCCAGCAGGATGGAGTATAGCAATCAGCCCCAGCATTTT. Translating it yields CASRMEYSNQPQHF.

V gene TRBV15 combines with J gene TRBJ2-3, with D perhaps TRBD1 or TRBD2 (6 bases each). Germline CDR1 reads LNHNV; CDR2 reads YYDKDF (reference sequence). The CDR3 consists of 15 residues. V lost 0 bases and J lost 8, with 15 bases in between. CDR3 nucleotide sequence: TGTGCCACCAGCAGAGAGTTGGGGGGCAGAGGTACGCAGTATTTT. Amino acid sequence: CATSRELGGRGTQYF.

This sequence joins TRBV30 and TRBJ1-4; TRBD1 aligns across 8 bases. J gave up 4 bases and V 2 bases, and 6 bases lay outside the gene matches. The CDR3 runs 15 residues. The germline V gene has CDR1 GTSNPN and CDR2 SVGIG (reference sequence). The CDR3 protein is CAWSPRQGNNEKLFF. The CDR3 coding sequence is TGTGCCTGGAGTCCCAGACAGGGGAATAATGAAAAACTGTTTTTT.

This clone was observed once. CDR3 loop: CASSSTDNSPLHF. The CDR3 nucleotides read TGCGCCAGCAGCTCCACAGATAATTCACCCCTCCACTTT. The chain couples TRBV5-1 to TRBJ1-6; D ambiguous. This CDR3 is 13 amino acids long. V shed 3 bases and J shed 5 bases, with 6 bases lying between them. CDR1 and CDR2 (germline): SGHRS, YFSETQ.

The chain has TRBV7-8 and TRBJ1-5; unclear D gene. The CDR3 runs 14 residues. The germline CDR1 and CDR2 sequences are SGHVS and FQNEAQ. V was shortened by 1 base and J by 3 bases, with 7 bases between the two germline ends. For the CDR3, the DNA is TGTGCCAGCAGCTTAGAAATAGTCAATCAGCCCCAGCATTTT. Amino acid sequence: CASSLEIVNQPQHF.

The rearrangement uses TRBV2 and TRBJ2-3; the match to TRBD1 covers 9 bases. CDR3 length: 16 residues. CDR1 is SNHLY and CDR2 is FYNNEI in the germline V gene. V was pared by 5 bases and J by 0 bases, with 6 bases of the junction left unmatched. CDR3 protein: CASSLIGTGSTDTQYF. CDR3 DNA: TGTGCCAGCAGTCTCATCGGGACAGGGAGCACAGATACGCAGTATTTT.